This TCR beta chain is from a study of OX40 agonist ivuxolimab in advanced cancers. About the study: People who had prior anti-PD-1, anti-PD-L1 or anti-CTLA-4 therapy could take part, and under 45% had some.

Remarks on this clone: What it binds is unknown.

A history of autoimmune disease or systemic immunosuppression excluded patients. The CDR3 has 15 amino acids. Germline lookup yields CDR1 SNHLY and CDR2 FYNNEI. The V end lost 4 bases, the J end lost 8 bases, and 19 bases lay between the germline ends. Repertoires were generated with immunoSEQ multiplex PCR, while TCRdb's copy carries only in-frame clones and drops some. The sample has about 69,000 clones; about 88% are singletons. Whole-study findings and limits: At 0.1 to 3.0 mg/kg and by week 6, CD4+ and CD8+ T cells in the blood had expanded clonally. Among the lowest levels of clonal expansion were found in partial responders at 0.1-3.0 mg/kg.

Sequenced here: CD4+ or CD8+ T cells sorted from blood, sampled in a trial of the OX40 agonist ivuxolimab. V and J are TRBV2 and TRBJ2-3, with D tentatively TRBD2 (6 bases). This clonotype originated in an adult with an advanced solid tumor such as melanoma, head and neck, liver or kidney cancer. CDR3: CASSVPSEGVGTQYF. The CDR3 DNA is TGTGCCAGCAGTGTACCTAGCGAGGGTGTGGGTACGCAGTATTTT. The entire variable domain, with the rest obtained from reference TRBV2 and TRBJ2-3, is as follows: EPEVTQTPSHQVTQMGQEVILRCVPISNHLYFYWYRQILGQKVEFLVSFYNNEISEKSEIFDDQFSVERPDGSNFTLKIRSTKLEDSAMYFCASSVPSEGVGTQYFGPGTRLTVL.